The 9 T cell receptor beta chains below were found in one sample sequenced in a study of response to subunit inactivated influenza vaccine. TCRdb redid the calling of the RT-PCR reads with MiXCR, one entry per CDR3 protein. The repertoire holds approximately 530,000 distinct CDR3 sequences, with 6% to 9% as singletons. The source material was PBMCs from blood, sampled roughly 24 months after vaccination. Receptors were obtained from a man aged 50 to 69 who received an inactivated influenza vaccine.

This clonotype appeared a few times. The chain combines TRBV11-2 with TRBJ2-3; D is ambiguous. The germline V gene has CDR1 SGHAT and CDR2 FQNNGV. This CDR3 is 16 amino acids long. Trimming left V 4 bases short and J 6 bases short, with 20 bases between. The CDR3 coding sequence is TGTGCCAGCAGCTCTGAAAGCCGGGTCAAGATGGATACGCAGTATTTT. Amino acid sequence: CASSSESRVKMDTQYF.

In its sample, this clonotype was seen many times. The chain employs TRBV12-3 or TRBV12-4 and TRBJ2-4, with 8 bases aligning to TRBD1. The trim removed 3 bases at V and 6 bases at J, leaving 1 base unmatched. The CDR3 contains 13 residues. The CDR3 region is CASSFGQGNIQYF. DNA of the CDR3: TGTGCCAGCAGTTTTGGACAGGGAAACATTCAGTACTTC.

This clonotype was recorded at least ten times. CDR3 protein: CASSQQPNTEAFF. CDR3 sequence (DNA): TGCGCCAGCAGCCAACAGCCGAACACTGAAGCTTTCTTT. J is TRBJ1-1 and V is TRBV4-1; D remains unclear. The CDR3 has 13 amino acids. The germline V gene has CDR1 MGHRA and CDR2 YSYEKL. V gave up 2 bases and J gave up 1 base, with 5 bases separating them.

This clonotype occurred a few times. The chain recombines TRBV15 with TRBJ2-2; the D gene could be TRBD1 or TRBD2 (5 bases each). The V gene lost 0 bases and the J gene lost 5 bases, with 19 bases spanning the gap. There are 18 residues in the CDR3. In germline, CDR1 is LNHNV, CDR2 YYDKDF (reference sequence). In nucleotides, the CDR3 is TGTGCCACCAGCAGAGATAGGACCGGGGCCTCGGGGACCGGGGAGCTGTTTTTT. Encoded protein: CATSRDRTGASGTGELFF.

The V and J genes are TRBV21-1 and TRBJ1-6; TRBD1 reflects the table's D call only, with no check against the DNA. TRBV21-1 counts as a pseudogene. CDR3 length: 16 amino acids. The DNA of the CDR3 is TGTGCCAGCAGCAAAGCGAGGACAGCGAATAATTCACCCCTCCACTTT. It codes for CASSKARTANNSPLHF.

This clonotype occurred a few times. This chain links TRBV20-1 with TRBJ2-5; 16 bases fit TRBD2. Germline-derived CDR1 and CDR2 are DFQATT and SNEGSKA (reference sequence). The V and J ends lost 4 bases and 4 bases, in that order; junction bases with no gene match: 6. This CDR3 region has 16 residues. The CDR3: CSATGTSGRVGETQYF. The CDR3 DNA follows: TGCAGTGCTACCGGGACTAGCGGGAGGGTAGGAGAGACCCAGTACTTC.

The table lists this clonotype with a few counts. The chain combines TRBV20-1 with TRBJ2-7, with D possibly being TRBD1 (6 bases). Germline values: CDR1 DFQATT, CDR2 SNEGSKA (reference sequence). There are 12 residues in the CDR3. V was trimmed by 6 bases and J by 1 base, leaving 10 bases between them. CDR3 DNA sequence: TGCAGTGCCAAGGGACATTCCTACGAGCAGTACTTC. It specifies CSAKGHSYEQYF.

The chain joins TRBV20-1 to TRBJ2-5; D is possibly TRBD1 (6 bases). The V gene's germline CDR1 is DFQATT and CDR2 SNEGSKA (reference sequence). The CDR3 length is 12 residues. The V end lost 8 bases, the J end lost 2 bases, and 12 bases lay between the germline ends. CDR3 DNA: TGCAGTTCCGGGACACTGCAAGAGACCCAGTACTTC. Translation: CSSGTLQETQYF.

This clonotype was counted many times. V and J are TRBV6-1 and TRBJ1-1; D is perhaps TRBD1 (5 bases). CDR3 length: 13 amino acids. With 10 bases removed from V and 6 bases from J, the gap between germline ends came to 18 bases. Germline V gene sequence: CDR1 MNHNS, CDR2 SASEGT. The CDR3 spells CATTTGERAEAFF. The DNA of the CDR3 is TGTGCCACCACTACGGGGGAGAGAGCTGAAGCTTTCTTT.